This T cell receptor (beta chain) is drawn from a study of T cell repertoires in aging, cancer and after chemotherapy (dated by TCRdb to between 2018 and 2020). As for the study more broadly: Donors spanned six age groups from 30 or younger to 70 or older, with at least three individuals per group. Paired pre- and post-chemotherapy samples in the solid tumor group came from brain tumor (glioblastoma) patients receiving temozolomide-based therapy. The complete dataset included approximately 10 million TCR reads. To look at immunoaging and at how T cells reconstitute after chemotherapy, the study profiled TCR beta repertoires in peripheral blood from both healthy donors and cancer patients. Alongside some 96 healthy donors serving as a reference group, the cohort included approximately 220 cancer patients, of whom more than 90 had hematological cancers and about 130 had solid cancers. Overall study outcomes, separate from this receptor: According to the authors, the repertoire data do not permit conclusions about immunological memory after chemotherapy. In healthy donors, the decline in TCR diversity with age was mainly explained by loss of richness, whereas in cancer patients loss of evenness was also found to contribute. In both cancer cohorts, the median generation probability rose over the chemotherapy interval, which suggests that the repertoire was reconstituted through rebound thymic output. Untreated patients with hematological or solid cancers showed significantly lower blood TCR diversity and higher clonality than age-matched healthy donors.

Rearranged TRB sequences spanning V, D and J segments were amplified in a multiplex touch-down PCR with a mixed TRB-A/B primer pool. Illumina adapters and sample indices were attached to the amplicons through two consecutive PCR reactions run with Phusion HS II polymerase. Amplicons were gel-purified with the NucleoSpin Gel and PCR Clean-up kit, then checked with Qubit and an Agilent 2100 Bioanalyzer. Sequencing of libraries was carried out on an Illumina MiSeq in 600-cycle, single-indexed, paired-end runs. The study's processing was this. Processing of the TRB sequences was carried out with MiXCR versions 2.12 and 3.0.5. A clone was defined as each unique CDR3 nucleotide sequence, and only productive sequences supported by at least two reads were kept. The repertoire metrics were Shannon diversity, evenness, clonality (defined as one minus evenness), and alpha-parameterized diversity profiles covering alpha 0 to 5. The IGoR algorithm was used to calculate generation probabilities for clones in the paired samples taken before and after chemotherapy. TCRdb redid the processing of the public reads, applying fastp at Q25 and MiXCR, and retained in-frame beta chains. Rows matching on CDR3 protein sequence are summarized as one entry with the most common DNA and genes. In this record, the V and J calls reflect TCRdb's handling and not the investigators' own analysis. The sample table holds 6,500 to 7,500 distinct CDR3 sequences, of which around half were seen once. 1.5% to 2% of the sample goes to the ten largest clones.

The germline V gene encodes CDR1 SGHVT and CDR2 SQSDAQ. Trimming removed 5 bases from V and 8 bases from J; the gene matches leave 10 bases unexplained. The cysteine opens and the phenylalanine closes a CDR3 of 14 amino acids. Only CDR3 DNA remains: 42 bases, in frame from the first base. Worth noting for this clonotype: No cognate antigen has been identified for it. Base-call qualities are not available, and no considerably larger clone is one nucleotide away.

Genomic DNA extracted from peripheral blood, rather than sorted cells or RNA, was used as the source for amplification of TCR beta rearrangements. The clonotype was recovered from a human donor with a solid tumor. The sequence links TRBV7-4 to TRBJ2-3; 7 bases in the middle match TRBD1. Sequencing used blood. The nucleotide sequence reads TGTGCCAGCAGCCCACAACGAGGACAGGCTACGCAGTATTTT. Translated, it reads CASSPQRGQATQYF.